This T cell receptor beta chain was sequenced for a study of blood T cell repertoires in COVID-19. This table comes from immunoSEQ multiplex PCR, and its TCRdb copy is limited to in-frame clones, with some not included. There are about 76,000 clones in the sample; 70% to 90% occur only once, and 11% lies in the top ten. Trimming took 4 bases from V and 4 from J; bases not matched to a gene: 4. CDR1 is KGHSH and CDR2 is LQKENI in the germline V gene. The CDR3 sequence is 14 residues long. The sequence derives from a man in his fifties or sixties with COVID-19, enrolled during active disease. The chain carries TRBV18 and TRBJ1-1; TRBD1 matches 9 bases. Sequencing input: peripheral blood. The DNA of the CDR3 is TGTGCCAGCTCACGGGGACAGGGCAGCACTGAAGCTTTCTTT. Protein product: CASSRGQGSTEAFF.